The 29 T cell receptor beta chains below come from one sample, sequenced in a study of monozygotic twins with inflammatory bowel disease (dated by TCRdb to between 2018 and 2021). The library was prepared using 5' RACE. Sequencing used an Illumina HiSeq 2500. The reads, reprocessed by TCRdb, yield one row per CDR3 protein sequence and no DNA. The table for this sample shows 440,000 or so distinct CDR3 sequences. The top ten hold 2% to 3% of the sample. The source material was blood. All receptors come from a human donor with ulcerative colitis or Crohn's disease, or a healthy co-twin of an affected twin (not recorded which).

The V and J genes are TRBV5-1 and TRBJ2-1; checking the TCRdb D call of TRBD2 is not possible without DNA. The germline V gene encodes CDR1 SGHRS and CDR2 YFSETQ. The length of the CDR3 is 14 residues. CDR3 protein: CASSPDSSYNEQFF. The full variable domain, in which reference TRBV5-1 and TRBJ2-1 provide the parts outside the CDR3, is KAGVTQTPRYLIKTRGQQVTLSCSPISGHRSVSWYQQTPGQGLQFLFEYFSETQRNKGNFPGRFSGRQFSNSRSEMNVSTLELGDSALYLCASSPDSSYNEQFFGPGTRLTVL.

The chain employs TRBV6-5 and TRBJ1-2; there is no DNA to check the TCRdb D call of TRBD1. The CDR3 runs to 12 residues. Germline V gives CDR1 MNHEY, CDR2 SVGAGI. The CDR3 loop is CASSSGMYGYTF.

This chain links TRBV10-2 with TRBJ2-2. The CDR3 totals 12 residues. The germline CDR1 and CDR2 sequences are WSHSY and SAAADI. The CDR3 reads CASSEWAGELFF.

The rearrangement joins TRBV4-1 to TRBJ2-5; TCRdb names TRBD2, which stays unverified in the absence of DNA. Germline lookup yields CDR1 MGHRA and CDR2 YSYEKL. This CDR3 spans 16 amino acids. The chain's CDR3 is CASSYGTSGIQETQYF.

The rearrangement uses TRBV7-9 and TRBJ2-5; TCRdb selects TRBD1, and the lack of DNA leaves this call unchecked. CDR3 length equals 16 residues. CDR1 is SEHNR, CDR2 FQNEAQ, per germline (reference sequence). CDR3 residues: CASSPPGQAISETQYF.

This rearrangement joins TRBV6-5 to TRBJ1-3. Germline CDR1 and CDR2: MNHEY and SVGAGI. CDR3 size: 15 residues. The CDR3 sequence: CASSYGQDGYNTIYF.

The V call is TRBV20-1, the J call TRBJ1-5; there is no DNA to check the TCRdb D call of TRBD1. This CDR3 comprises 13 residues. CDR1 is DFQATT and CDR2 is SNEGSKA in the germline V gene (reference sequence). CDR3: CSARPPGNQPQHF.

The chain has TRBV9 and TRBJ2-6; with no DNA, the TCRdb D assignment of TRBD2 cannot be verified. Germline assignment: CDR1 SGDLS and CDR2 YYNGEE. CDR3 length equals 23 residues. This CDR3 reads CASSVPIRYRTSGTPSGANVLTF.

The chain links TRBV30 to TRBJ1-5; the TRBD1 assignment by TCRdb is unverifiable without DNA. This CDR3 is built from 13 residues. CDR1 and CDR2 (germline): GTSNPN, SVGIG (reference sequence). The CDR3 reads CAWRGPRNQPQHF.

The genes are TRBV28 and TRBJ2-6; as DNA is missing, the TRBD1 call by TCRdb cannot be tested. This CDR3 has 15 amino acids. Germline V gene sequence: CDR1 MDHEN, CDR2 SYDVKM. The CDR3 region is CATSQGYSGANVLTF.

This sequence joins TRBV7-2 and TRBJ1-1. The germline V gene encodes CDR1 SGHTA and CDR2 FQGNSA. CDR3 length: 13 amino acids. CDR3: CASSTHWNTEAFF.

The chain carries TRBV5-1 and TRBJ2-5; TCRdb proposes TRBD1, but this gene call is untestable without DNA. The CDR3 length is 15 residues. Germline CDR1 reads SGHRS; CDR2 reads YFSETQ. This CDR3 is CASSLPAGTQETQYF.

The chain joins TRBV4-2 to TRBJ2-2; TCRdb gives TRBD1 as the D gene, but with no DNA this cannot be confirmed. CDR1 is LGHNA and CDR2 is YNFKEQ in the germline V gene. This CDR3 contains 19 residues. The CDR3 reads CASRINPGRVNVDTGELFF.

The chain joins TRBV7-8 to TRBJ1-5. The CDR3 is 14 amino acids. CDR1 is SGHVS, CDR2 FQNEAQ, per germline. The CDR3 spells CASSLLSLNQPQHF.

The rearrangement joins TRBV6-5 to TRBJ1-2; the TRBD1 assignment by TCRdb is unverifiable without DNA. This CDR3 is 16 amino acids long. Germline CDR1 and CDR2: MNHEY and SVGAGI. CDR3 loop: CASSFFPSDRTRGYTF.

This chain joins TRBV20-1 and TRBJ2-7. The CDR3 is 12 amino acids. The germline CDR1 and CDR2 sequences are DFQATT and SNEGSKA (reference sequence). The CDR3 protein is CSAQGTPDEQYF.

The chain employs TRBV6-6 and TRBJ2-7. Germline lookup yields CDR1 MNHNY and CDR2 SVGAGI (reference sequence). The CDR3 totals 13 residues. CDR3: CASTTPSSYEQYF.

The V gene is TRBV5-4, the J gene TRBJ1-2; without DNA, the TCRdb call of TRBD1 cannot be checked. CDR1 SGHNT and CDR2 YYREEE come from the germline V gene (reference sequence). The CDR3 length is 14 residues. CDR3 amino acids: CASSSTGTSDGYTF.

The chain uses TRBV5-1 and TRBJ1-1. This CDR3 has 14 residues. The V gene's germline CDR1 is SGHRS and CDR2 YFSETQ. This CDR3 reads CASSLVRLDTEAFF.

The CDR3 reads CASSPGTAFNTEAFF. The V and J genes are TRBV18 and TRBJ1-1; the TRBD1 assignment by TCRdb is unverifiable without DNA. CDR3 length: 15 residues. The germline gives CDR1 KGHSH, CDR2 LQKENI. The full variable domain, completed using reference TRBV18 and TRBJ1-1, is NAGVMQNPRHLVRRRGQEARLRCSPMKGHSHVYWYRQLPEEGLKFMVYLQKENIIDESGMPKERFSAEFPKEGPSILRIQQVVRGDSAAYFCASSPGTAFNTEAFFGQGTRLTVV.

V is TRBV7-3 and J is TRBJ2-1. Germline loops: CDR1 SGHTA, CDR2 FQGTGA. The CDR3 runs 15 residues. This chain's CDR3 is CASSLRGSPYNEQFF.

The chain recombines TRBV5-1 with TRBJ1-2. Germline CDR1 SGHRS, CDR2 YFSETQ. This CDR3 is built from 16 residues. The CDR3 loop reads CASSLASGSLRYGYTF.

The CDR3 here is CASSLKGRDYNEQFF. The chain couples TRBV28 to TRBJ2-1; lacking DNA, the TRBD1 call made by TCRdb goes unchecked. Germline V gene lookup returns CDR1 MDHEN and CDR2 SYDVKM. The CDR3 length is 15 residues. The full variable domain, in which reference TRBV28 and TRBJ2-1 provide the parts outside the CDR3, is DVKVTQSSRYLVKRTGEKVFLECVQDMDHENMFWYRQDPGLGLRLIYFSYDVKMKEKGDIPEGYSVSREKKERFSLILESASTNQTSMYLCASSLKGRDYNEQFFGPGTRLTVL.

The chain uses TRBV6-1 and TRBJ2-3; TCRdb indicates TRBD2, and absent DNA this call remains unverified. The V gene's germline CDR1 is MNHNS and CDR2 SASEGT. The CDR3 length is 15 residues. CDR3 sequence reads: CASSGYSGGTDTQYF.

This chain connects TRBV3-1 to TRBJ2-5; TCRdb's D call of TRBD1 is untestable without DNA. Germline V CDR1 and CDR2: LGHDT, YNNKEL (reference sequence). The CDR3 runs to 15 residues. The CDR3 region is CASSQLRDYQETQYF.

The chain couples TRBV2 to TRBJ2-3; TCRdb proposes TRBD1, but this gene call is untestable without DNA. The CDR3 spans 15 residues. Germline lookup yields CDR1 SNHLY and CDR2 FYNNEI. CDR3: CASTAQGSGTDTQYF.

The J gene is TRBJ1-5, the V gene TRBV12-3 or TRBV12-4. There are 19 residues in the CDR3. The CDR3 is CASSQRQGLGVPSNQPQHF.

This chain uses TRBV7-6 with TRBJ2-7; the TCRdb D gene call, TRBD1, has no DNA to confirm it. The CDR3 totals 15 residues. Germline V lookup: CDR1 SGHVS, CDR2 FNYEAQ. The CDR3 loop reads CASSRPRRTGYEQYF.

The CDR3 loop reads CSAAPTSGSRNEQFF. The chain employs TRBV20-1 and TRBJ2-1; TCRdb reports TRBD2, a call that lacks DNA to check it against. Per the germline V gene, CDR1 is DFQATT and CDR2 is SNEGSKA (reference sequence). The CDR3 loop spans 15 amino acids.